This T cell receptor (beta chain) was identified in a study of cytomegalovirus exposure and HLA in healthy donors. Turning to this clone: Its antigen is unidentified. The same CDR3 can be traced to other DNA sequences in this sample.

Study-level findings and limits: For most TCR sequences rarity was the rule, although some public TCRs occurred in many donors. Earlier analysis found most TCR beta V segments productive about 90% or about 30% of the time. On later analysis, the bulk of CMV-associated TCR beta chains appeared to be HLA-restricted. Using a false discovery rate of 0.05, a later analysis showed that approximately 16,000 TCR beta sequences were associated with HLA alleles.

Germline CDR1 and CDR2: MGHRA and YSYEKL. There are 18 residues in the CDR3. Trimming cost V 3 bases and J 4 bases; bases outside gene matches: 17. PCR used 60 Vbeta primers and 13 Jbeta primers. Some clones are missing from TCRdb's copy, which holds only in-frame ones; the method was immunoSEQ multiplex PCR. The table has around 130,000 clones, 80% seen once; the top ten hold 3% to 4%. Sequencing was done on a sample of PBMCs. The source of this sequence is a woman between 40 and 55 years old in good health and CMV-seronegative. The chain is built from TRBV4-1 and TRBJ1-1, with TRBD1 matching 7 bases. In nucleotides, the CDR3 is TGCGCCAGCAGCCAGGCAACAGGGGTAGTCTTAGAGGGCACTGAAGCTTTCTTT. Translation gives CASSQATGVVLEGTEAFF.